This TCR beta chain was sequenced in a study of CD8 T cells in Susac syndrome. Germline CDR1 is SGHRS and CDR2 is YFSETQ. The CDR3 extends over 17 amino acids. After removal of 0 bases from V and 6 bases from J, the junction contained 12 bases not matched to a gene. RNA amounts of about 0.45 to 1 ug underwent reverse transcription with random hexamers. An immunoSEQ multiplex PCR generated amplified TCR beta CDR3 products spanning 54 Vbeta and 13 Jbeta. TCRdb reprocessed the immunoSEQ multiplex PCR reads via MiXCR and lists one record per CDR3 protein. The data contain over 95,000 distinct CDR3 sequences, just under 95% of them seen just once; the ten biggest clones take up approximately 0.11%.

This chain links TRBV5-1 with TRBJ2-7, with 10 bases lining up with TRBD2. This clonotype was sampled from a human donor in good health. Sequencing input: CD8+ T cells from PBMCs. The CDR3 loop reads CASSLVASGGLGVEQYF. The DNA for the CDR3 is TGCGCCAGCAGCTTGGTGGCTAGCGGGGGCCTAGGAGTCGAGCAGTACTTC.